The sequence of this T cell receptor (beta chain) was determined in a study of blood T cell repertoires in COVID-19. Study background: T cells, B-cell-depleted T cells, or PBMCs supplied cDNA or gDNA.

As handled by the study authors: Reference gene primer amplification gave estimated nucleated cell counts. Assay: immunoSEQ multiplex PCR; the TCRdb copy retains only in-frame clones and omits some. Clone size and the V and J calls come from that table; the DNA yielded D and trimming. The sample consists of around 250,000 clones, around 83% of them appearing once. The CDR3 has 16 amino acids. V dropped 6 bases and J dropped 4 bases, with 19 bases sitting between them. Germline CDR1 SGHRS, CDR2 YFSETQ. This clonotype was obtained from a man aged 40-49 years with active or convalescent COVID-19. The sample comprised peripheral blood. The chain links TRBV5-1 to TRBJ2-2, with a possible D match to TRBD1 (5 bases). CDR3 bases: TGCGCCAGCATGTGGCAGGGCCAGACCGGCACCGGGGAGCTGTTTTTT. Its translation: CASMWQGQTGTGELFF.